This TCR beta chain was identified in a study of identical twins. The V gene's germline CDR1 is LGHDT and CDR2 YNNKEL (reference sequence). Losses at the gene ends were 3 bases for V and 2 bases for J; bases not matched to a gene: 2. This CDR3 is built from 15 residues. Study-level points and caveats: With monozygotic twins, out-of-frame TCR alpha sharing exceeded what models estimated. Weaker excess sharing between twins was seen in beta out-of-frame sequences. An excess of low generation probability was shown by twin-shared out-of-frame alpha sequences. With abundant cord blood beta clonotypes, insertions were fewer; memory repertoires showed no such pattern.

TCRdb used MiXCR to reprocess the 5' RACE reads, holding one entry per CDR3 protein. This sample has 1.5 million to 2 million distinct CDR3 sequences, with 32% found just once. As for this clonotype: Its antigen is not known.

This clonotype originated in a newborn girl in good health. The rearrangement joins TRBV3-1 to TRBJ2-1; 9 bases agree with TRBD2. The source material was cord blood. The CDR3 spells CASSHSGGPYNEQFF. In DNA form, the CDR3 reads TGTGCCAGCAGCCATAGCGGGGGCCCCTACAATGAGCAGTTCTTC.